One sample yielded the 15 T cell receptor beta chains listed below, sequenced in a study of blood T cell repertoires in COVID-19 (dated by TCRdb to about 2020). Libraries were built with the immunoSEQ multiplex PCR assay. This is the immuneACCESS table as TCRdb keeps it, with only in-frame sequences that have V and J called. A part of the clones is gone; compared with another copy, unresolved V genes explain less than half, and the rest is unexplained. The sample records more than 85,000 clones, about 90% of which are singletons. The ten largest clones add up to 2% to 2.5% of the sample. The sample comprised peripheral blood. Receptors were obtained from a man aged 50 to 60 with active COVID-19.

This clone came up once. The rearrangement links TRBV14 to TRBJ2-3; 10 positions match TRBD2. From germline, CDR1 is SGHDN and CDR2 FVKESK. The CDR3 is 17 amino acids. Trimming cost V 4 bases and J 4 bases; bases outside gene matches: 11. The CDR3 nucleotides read TGTGCCAGCAGCCCCTTCTTAGGAGCGGGGGGGCCAGATACGCAGTATTTT. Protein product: CASSPFLGAGGPDTQYF.

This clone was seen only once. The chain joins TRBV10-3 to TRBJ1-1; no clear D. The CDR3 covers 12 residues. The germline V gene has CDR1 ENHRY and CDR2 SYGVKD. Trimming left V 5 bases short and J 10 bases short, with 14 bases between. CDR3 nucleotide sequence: TGTGCCATCAGTACGAGCAGCGGTGTAGCTTTCTTT. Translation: CAISTSSGVAFF.

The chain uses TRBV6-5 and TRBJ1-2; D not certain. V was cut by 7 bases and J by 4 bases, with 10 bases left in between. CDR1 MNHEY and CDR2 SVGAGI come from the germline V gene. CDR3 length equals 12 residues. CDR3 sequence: CASMELGYGYTF. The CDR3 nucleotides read TGTGCCAGCATGGAGCTGGGCTATGGCTACACCTTC.

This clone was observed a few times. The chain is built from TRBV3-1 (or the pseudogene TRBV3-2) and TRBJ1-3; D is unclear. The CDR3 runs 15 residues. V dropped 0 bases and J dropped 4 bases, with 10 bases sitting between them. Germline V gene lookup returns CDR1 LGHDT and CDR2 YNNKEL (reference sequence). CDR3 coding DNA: TGTGCCAGCAGCCAAGATTCCTTCCTGGGAAACACCATATATTTT. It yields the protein CASSQDSFLGNTIYF.

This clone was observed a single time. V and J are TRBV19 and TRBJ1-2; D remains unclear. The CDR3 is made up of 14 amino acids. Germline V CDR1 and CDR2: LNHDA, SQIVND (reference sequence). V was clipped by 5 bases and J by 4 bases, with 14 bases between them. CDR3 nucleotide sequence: TGTGCCAGTAGTTCGACTAGAGAGGGCTATGGCTACACCTTC. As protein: CASSSTREGYGYTF.

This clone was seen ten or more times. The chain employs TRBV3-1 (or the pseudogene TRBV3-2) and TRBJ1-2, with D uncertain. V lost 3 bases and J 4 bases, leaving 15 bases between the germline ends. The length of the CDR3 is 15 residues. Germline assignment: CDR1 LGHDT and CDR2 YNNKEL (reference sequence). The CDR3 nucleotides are TGTGCCAGCAGCCACAGTTGGTCCGGCGGCTATGGCTACACCTTC. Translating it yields CASSHSWSGGYGYTF.

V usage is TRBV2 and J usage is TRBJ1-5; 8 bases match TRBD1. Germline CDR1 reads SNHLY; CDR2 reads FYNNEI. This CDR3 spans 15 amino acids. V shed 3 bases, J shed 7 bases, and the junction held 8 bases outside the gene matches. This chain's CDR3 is CASSEGQGARQPQHF. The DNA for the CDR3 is TGTGCCAGCAGTGAGGGGCAGGGGGCAAGGCAGCCCCAGCATTTT.

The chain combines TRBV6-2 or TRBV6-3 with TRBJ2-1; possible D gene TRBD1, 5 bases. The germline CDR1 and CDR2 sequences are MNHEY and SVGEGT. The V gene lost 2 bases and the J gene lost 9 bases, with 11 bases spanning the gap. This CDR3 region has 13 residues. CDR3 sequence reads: CASSYLRGSEQFF. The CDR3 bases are TGTGCCAGCAGTTACCTTAGGGGAAGTGAGCAGTTCTTC.

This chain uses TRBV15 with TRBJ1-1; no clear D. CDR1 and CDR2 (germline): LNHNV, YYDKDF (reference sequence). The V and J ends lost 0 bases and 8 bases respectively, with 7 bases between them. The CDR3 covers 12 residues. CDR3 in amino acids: CATSRDQQEAFF. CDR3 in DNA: TGTGCCACCAGCAGAGATCAACAGGAAGCTTTCTTT.

The CDR3 protein is CASSPKSGKKLGNEQFF. The CDR3 bases are TGTGCCAGCAGCCCAAAATCCGGGAAAAAACTTGGGAATGAGCAGTTCTTC. The V call is TRBV7-9, the J call TRBJ2-1; D perhaps matches TRBD2 (5 bases). Deletions cut 5 bases from V and 7 bases from J, with 24 bases between. Germline CDR1 SEHNR, CDR2 FQNEAQ (reference sequence). CDR3 length: 17 residues.

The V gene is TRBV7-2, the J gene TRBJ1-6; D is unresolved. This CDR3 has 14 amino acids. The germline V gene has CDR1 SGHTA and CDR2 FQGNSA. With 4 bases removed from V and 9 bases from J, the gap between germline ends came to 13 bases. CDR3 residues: CASSSRGGPSPLHF. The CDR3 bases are TGTGCCAGCAGCTCACGGGGAGGGCCTTCACCCCTCCACTTT.

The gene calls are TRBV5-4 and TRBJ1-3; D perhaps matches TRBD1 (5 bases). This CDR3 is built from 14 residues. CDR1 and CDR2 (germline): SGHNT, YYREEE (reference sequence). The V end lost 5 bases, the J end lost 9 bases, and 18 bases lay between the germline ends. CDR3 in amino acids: CASRPERTGGTIYF. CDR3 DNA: TGTGCCAGCAGACCCGAACGGACGGGGGGCACCATATATTTT.

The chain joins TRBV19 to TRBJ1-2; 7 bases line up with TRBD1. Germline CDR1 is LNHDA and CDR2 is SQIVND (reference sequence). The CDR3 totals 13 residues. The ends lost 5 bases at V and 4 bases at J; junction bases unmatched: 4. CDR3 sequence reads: CASSLWDSYGYTF. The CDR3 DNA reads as TGTGCCAGTAGTCTCTGGGACAGCTATGGCTACACCTTC.

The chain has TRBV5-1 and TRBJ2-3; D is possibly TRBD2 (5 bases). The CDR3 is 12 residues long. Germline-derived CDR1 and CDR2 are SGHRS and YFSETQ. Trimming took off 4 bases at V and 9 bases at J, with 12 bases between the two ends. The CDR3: CASSEEARTQYF. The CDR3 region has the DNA TGCGCCAGCAGCGAGGAGGCGCGGACGCAGTATTTT.

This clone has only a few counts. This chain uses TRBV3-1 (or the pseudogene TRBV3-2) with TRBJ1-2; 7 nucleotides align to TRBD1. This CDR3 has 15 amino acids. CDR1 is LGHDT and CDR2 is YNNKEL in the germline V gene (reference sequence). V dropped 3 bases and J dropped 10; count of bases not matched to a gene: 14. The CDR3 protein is CASSHSTGLLFVYTF. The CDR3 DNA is TGTGCCAGCAGCCACTCGACAGGGTTGCTTTTTGTCTACACCTTC.